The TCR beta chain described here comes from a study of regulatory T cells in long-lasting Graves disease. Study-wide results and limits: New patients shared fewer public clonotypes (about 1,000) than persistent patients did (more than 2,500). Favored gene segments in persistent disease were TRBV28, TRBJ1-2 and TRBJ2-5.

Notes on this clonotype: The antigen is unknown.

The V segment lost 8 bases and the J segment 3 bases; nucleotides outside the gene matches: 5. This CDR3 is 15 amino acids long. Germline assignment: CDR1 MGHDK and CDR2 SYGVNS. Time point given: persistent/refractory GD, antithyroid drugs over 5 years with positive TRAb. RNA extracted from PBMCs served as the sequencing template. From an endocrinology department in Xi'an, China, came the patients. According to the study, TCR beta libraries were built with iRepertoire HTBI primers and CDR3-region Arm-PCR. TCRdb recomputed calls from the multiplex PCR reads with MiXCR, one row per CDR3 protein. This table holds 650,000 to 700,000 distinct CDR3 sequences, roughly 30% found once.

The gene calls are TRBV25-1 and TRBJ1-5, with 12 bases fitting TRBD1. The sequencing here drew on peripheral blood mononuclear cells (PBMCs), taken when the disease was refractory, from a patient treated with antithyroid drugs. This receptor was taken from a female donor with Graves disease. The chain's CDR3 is CASWGTGGVNQPQHF. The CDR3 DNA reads TGTGCCAGCTGGGGGACAGGGGGCGTCAATCAGCCCCAGCATTTT. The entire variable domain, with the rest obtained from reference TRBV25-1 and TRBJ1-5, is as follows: EADIYQTPRYLVIGTGKKITLECSQTMGHDKMYWYQQDPGMELHLIHYSYGVNSTEKGDLSSESTVSRIRTEHFPLTLESARPSHTSQYLCASWGTGGVNQPQHFGDGTRLSIL.